This is a list of T cell receptor beta chains from one sample in a study of shared clonotypes between healthy human individuals. Sequencing used immunoSEQ multiplex PCR; TCRdb keeps in-frame clones, though not all of them. This sample carries roughly 400,000 clones, about 96% of them seen once, and the ten largest clones take 0.32%. The sample consisted of memory CD8+ T cells sorted from blood. These TCRs come from a man younger than 40 in good health. Each CDR3 is given with its conserved first and last residue. The order of the fields is clone size, V gene, J gene, D gene, CDR3 protein, CDR3 DNA. D genes are given only for firm matches. Size tells how often a clone was seen (once, few, many) or the class of an expanded clone, and some rows leave it out.

.,TRBV19,TRBJ1-2,.,CASSNSLNYGYTF,TGTGCCAGTAGTAACAGTCTTAACTATGGCTACACCTTC
.,TRBV28,TRBJ2-4,TRBD2,CASRAGTSGSGIQYF,TGTGCCAGCAGGGCCGGGACTAGCGGGAGTGGCATTCAGTACTTC
.,TRBV2,TRBJ2-7,.,CASSVRDRYEQYF,TGTGCCAGCAGTGTGCGGGATCGGTACGAGCAGTACTTC
once,TRBV15,TRBJ1-3,.,CATSRAHNTIYF,TGTGCCACCAGCAGAGCACATAACACCATATATTTT
.,TRBV28,TRBJ2-1,.,CASSFTAAGYNEQFF,TGTGCCAGCAGTTTTACCGCCGCGGGGTACAATGAGCAGTTCTTC
.,TRBV29-1,TRBJ2-1,TRBD1,CSVADRSSYNEQFF,TGCAGCGTAGCGGACAGGAGCTCCTACAATGAGCAGTTCTTC
.,TRBV7-9,TRBJ2-4,.,CASSLRGDIQYF,TGTGCCAGCAGCTTGAGGGGGGACATTCAGTACTTC
.,TRBV6-5,TRBJ1-3,TRBD1,CASIYRTGKGNTIYF,TGTGCCAGCATCTATAGGACAGGTAAAGGAAACACCATATATTTT
.,TRBV19,TRBJ2-6,.,CASRPSLNSGANVLTF,TGTGCCAGTAGGCCTTCTTTGAACTCTGGGGCCAACGTCCTGACTTTC
.,TRBV10-1,TRBJ2-2,TRBD1,CASSTGGAGTGELFF,TGCGCCAGCAGTACAGGGGGCGCGGGCACCGGGGAGCTGTTTTTT
.,TRBV7-3,TRBJ2-3,.,CASSLTATGGITTDTQYF,TGTGCCAGCAGCTTAACGGCGACGGGCGGGATCACTACAGATACGCAGTATTTT
.,TRBV7-8,TRBJ2-7,.,CASSFGQTWEQYF,TGTGCCAGCAGCTTCGGACAGACGTGGGAGCAGTACTTC
.,TRBV7-6,TRBJ2-3,TRBD2,CASSSRLAGLTDTQYF,TGTGCCAGCAGCTCCAGACTAGCGGGGCTCACAGATACGCAGTATTTT
.,TRBV27,TRBJ2-7,.,CASSLSLRYTYEQYF,TGTGCCAGCAGTTTATCTCTTCGTTATACCTACGAGCAGTACTTC
.,TRBV5-3,TRBJ1-4,.,CARSGDEEKLFF,TGTGCCAGAAGCGGGGATGAGGAAAAACTGTTTTTT
.,TRBV2,TRBJ1-1,.,CASSQRGGNTEAFF,TGTGCCAGCTCTCAGAGGGGCGGGAACACTGAAGCTTTCTTT
.,TRBV9,TRBJ2-3,.,CASSSSTDTQYF,TGTGCCAGCAGCTCTAGCACAGATACGCAGTATTTT
.,TRBV28,TRBJ2-7,.,CASSQEGYEQYF,TGTGCCAGCTCACAGGAGGGCTACGAGCAGTACTTC
.,TRBV4-1,TRBJ2-3,.,CASSQDYNRPPSSSTDTQYF,TGCGCCAGCAGCCAAGATTACAACAGGCCACCTTCTAGTAGCACAGATACGCAGTATTTT
.,TRBV10-1,TRBJ2-7,TRBD2,CASSEQAGAYEQYF,TGCGCCAGCAGTGAGCAAGCGGGGGCCTACGAGCAGTACTTC
.,TRBV30,TRBJ1-2,.,CAWKGGNYGYTF,TGTGCCTGGAAAGGTGGGAACTATGGCTACACCTTC
.,TRBV19,TRBJ1-5,TRBD1,CASSIKGAGQPQHF,TGTGCCAGTAGTATAAAGGGGGCGGGACAGCCCCAGCATTTT
.,TRBV19,TRBJ2-1,.,CASSINGLVGNEQFF,TGTGCCAGTAGTATTAATGGGCTAGTCGGCAATGAGCAGTTCTTC
.,TRBV5-6,TRBJ2-7,TRBD2,CASSLATSGSSYEQYF,TGTGCCAGCAGCTTGGCGACTAGCGGGAGCTCCTACGAGCAGTACTTC
few,TRBV6-1,TRBJ2-2,.,CASSQDPTPGELFF,TGTGCCAGCAGTCAGGACCCTACCCCCGGGGAGCTGTTTTTT
.,TRBV11-2,TRBJ2-7,.,CASSLVPPYEQYF,TGTGCCAGCAGCTTAGTACCCCCATACGAGCAGTACTTC
.,TRBV15,TRBJ2-3,.,CATSRDLSTDTQYF,TGTGCCACCAGCAGAGATTTGAGTACAGATACGCAGTATTTT
once,TRBV7-6,TRBJ2-7,TRBD2,CASSLRAGGNYEQYF,TGTGCCAGCAGCTTAAGGGCGGGAGGGAACTACGAGCAGTACTTC
once,TRBV10-3,TRBJ2-4,TRBD1,CAIRRQGANIQYF,TGTGCCATCAGACGACAGGGCGCAAACATTCAGTACTTC